These 19 T cell receptor beta chains share one sample of origin, sequenced in a study of CD8+ T cells in alopecia areata. As the sequencing template, cDNA was produced by extracting RNA and reverse transcribing it. Assay: immunoSEQ multiplex PCR; the TCRdb copy retains only in-frame clones and omits some. This table holds roughly 99,000 clones, 84% found once. The treatment was: oral pan-JAK inhibitor, 5-10 mg twice daily. This specimen was CD8+ T cells sorted from blood, taken at week 24, from a patient treated with tofacitinib. The receptors derive from a human donor with alopecia areata.

The chain uses TRBV7-9 and TRBJ1-2; TRBD1 aligns across 10 bases. V gave up 5 bases and J gave up 6 bases; unmatched junction bases: 6. Per the germline V gene, CDR1 is SEHNR and CDR2 is FQNEAQ (reference sequence). This CDR3 has 14 amino acids. The CDR3 spells CASSRGQGKDGYTF. In DNA form, the CDR3 reads TGTGCCAGCAGCCGGGGACAGGGGAAGGATGGCTACACCTTC.

The chain is built from TRBV5-4 and TRBJ1-1; maybe TRBD1 (6 bases). Germline V CDR1 and CDR2: SGHNT, YYREEE (reference sequence). V was shortened by 4 bases and J by 4 bases, with 14 bases between the two germline ends. CDR3 length equals 14 residues. In DNA, the CDR3 is TGTGCCAGCAGCCCAGGGGCGGGGGTCACTGAAGCTTTCTTT. This encodes CASSPGAGVTEAFF.

This chain links TRBV6-6 with TRBJ2-7, with D unresolved. The V gene lost 0 bases and the J gene lost 4 bases, with 4 bases spanning the gap. CDR3 size: 12 residues. The germline V gene encodes CDR1 MNHNY and CDR2 SVGAGI (reference sequence). The CDR3 is CASSYSYYEQYF. The CDR3 coding sequence is TGTGCCAGCAGTTACTCGTATTACGAGCAGTACTTC.

The genes are TRBV29-1 and TRBJ1-5; D is perhaps TRBD1 (6 bases). CDR3 size: 13 residues. In germline, CDR1 is SQVTM, CDR2 ANQGSEA. With 6 bases removed from V and 3 bases from J, the gap between germline ends came to 12 bases. The chain's CDR3 is CSVRQADNQPQHF. The CDR3 DNA is TGCAGCGTCCGACAGGCGGACAATCAGCCCCAGCATTTT.

This chain uses TRBV5-4 with TRBJ2-1; 9 nucleotides agree with TRBD1. Germline values: CDR1 SGHNT, CDR2 YYREEE (reference sequence). V shed 4 bases, J shed 6 bases, and the junction held 5 bases outside the gene matches. The CDR3 is 14 residues long. In DNA, the CDR3 is TGTGCCAGCAGCGCGGGACAGGGTGGCAATGAGCAGTTCTTC. Translation: CASSAGQGGNEQFF. The variable domain in full, completed from reference TRBV5-4 and TRBJ2-1, reads ETGVTQSPTHLIKTRGQQVTLRCSSQSGHNTVSWYQQALGQGPQFIFQYYREEENGRGNFPPRFSGLQFPNYSSELNVNALELDDSALYLCASSAGQGGNEQFFGPGTRLTVL.

V gene TRBV9 combines with J gene TRBJ1-1; possible D gene TRBD1, 5 bases. Trimming took off 2 bases at V and 4 bases at J, with 12 bases between the two ends. Germline V gene lookup returns CDR1 SGDLS and CDR2 YYNGEE. The CDR3 is made up of 14 amino acids. CDR3 amino acids: CASSVTVNPTEAFF. CDR3 DNA: TGTGCCAGCAGCGTGACAGTCAACCCCACTGAAGCTTTCTTT.

The chain joins TRBV6-6 to TRBJ2-3; D is unresolved. Germline assignment: CDR1 MNHNY and CDR2 SVGAGI (reference sequence). The CDR3 sequence is 11 residues long. V was shortened by 0 bases and J by 10 bases, with 5 bases between the two germline ends. The CDR3 sequence is CASSYSGPQYF. The DNA of the CDR3 is TGTGCCAGCAGTTACTCGGGTCCGCAGTATTTT.

The V call is TRBV9, the J call TRBJ2-5, with D possibly TRBD1 on 6 matching bases. This CDR3 spans 14 amino acids. The ends were cut back, 4 bases at V and 2 bases at J, with 12 bases in the middle. Per the germline V gene, CDR1 is SGDLS and CDR2 is YYNGEE. CDR3 sequence (DNA): TGTGCCAGCAGCCATGGACAGACACAAGAGACCCAGTACTTC. As protein: CASSHGQTQETQYF.

The chain joins TRBV29-1 to TRBJ2-7; TRBD2 matches at 9 bases. In germline, CDR1 is SQVTM, CDR2 ANQGSEA. The ends lost 3 bases at V and 2 bases at J; junction bases unmatched: 5. This CDR3 contains 14 residues. CDR3 amino acids: CSVDQRGETYEQYF. The DNA for the CDR3 is TGCAGCGTTGACCAGCGGGGGGAGACCTACGAGCAGTACTTC.

The CDR3 nucleotides read TGTGCCACCACCCCGGGACAGGGAGGCTACGAGCAGTACTTC. As protein: CATTPGQGGYEQYF. This chain joins TRBV10-3 and TRBJ2-7; 9 positions match TRBD1. Looked up from germline, CDR1 is ENHRY and CDR2 is SYGVKD. The ends lost 10 bases at V and 3 bases at J; junction bases unmatched: 10. The CDR3 is 14 amino acids.

In this sample, this clone turned up a few times. This chain links TRBV25-1 with TRBJ2-3; D possibly corresponds to TRBD2 (5 bases). This CDR3 spans 13 amino acids. V lost 5 bases, J lost 5 bases, and 11 bases lay in between. The germline V gene has CDR1 MGHDK and CDR2 SYGVNS. The DNA for the CDR3 is TGTGCCAGCAGTTACTCCGGGGAAGATACGCAGTATTTT. It codes for CASSYSGEDTQYF.

V and J are TRBV27 and TRBJ2-2; D possibly uses TRBD1 or TRBD2 (5 bases each). Between the trimmed V and J ends, which lost 8 bases and 7 bases, there was a span of 23 bases. The CDR3 has 16 residues. Germline V gene data show CDR1 as MNHEY and CDR2 as SMNVEV (reference sequence). CDR3 residues: CASHFRDPRLGGELFF. CDR3 bases: TGTGCCAGCCATTTCCGGGACCCCCGCTTGGGCGGGGAGCTGTTTTTT.

The CDR3 loop is CASSPESGGTGELFF. CDR3 DNA sequence: TGCGCCAGCAGCCCGGAAAGCGGGGGTACCGGGGAGCTGTTTTTT. V and J are TRBV4-3 and TRBJ2-2; 8 positions match TRBD2. The CDR3 contains 15 residues. The junction had 6 bases not matched to a gene; V was cut back by 4 bases and J by 5 bases. CDR1 LGHNA and CDR2 YSLEER come from the germline V gene.

In regard to this clone: Other DNA sequences in this specimen translate into the identical CDR3. This sequence joins TRBV29-1 and TRBJ2-7; 7 bases map to TRBD1. This CDR3 comprises 12 residues. V was pared by 6 bases and J by 0 bases, with 2 bases of the junction left unmatched. Germline CDR1 SQVTM, CDR2 ANQGSEA. Here the CDR3 DNA reads TGCAGCGTGAGGGACAGCTCCTACGAGCAGTACTTC. This codes for CSVRDSSYEQYF.

The CDR3 loop reads CASSSLGTGKYEQYF. In DNA form, the CDR3 reads TGTGCCAGCAGCTCCCTGGGGACAGGAAAATACGAGCAGTACTTC. V is TRBV13 and J is TRBJ2-7; 8 nucleotides match TRBD1. Per the germline V gene, CDR1 is PRHDT and CDR2 is FYEKMQ (reference sequence). With 4 bases clipped from V and 4 bases from J, the junction kept 9 bases outside the gene matches. This CDR3 is 15 amino acids long.

This chain links TRBV27 with TRBJ1-2; 9 nucleotides agree with TRBD1. The germline CDR1 and CDR2 sequences are MNHEY and SMNVEV (reference sequence). Trimming at V came to 6 bases and at J to 2 bases, leaving 22 bases not matched to a gene. CDR3 length: 20 amino acids. The CDR3 sequence: CASSPSVHTWDREKNYGYTF. The CDR3 DNA is TGTGCCAGCAGCCCCTCCGTGCACACATGGGACAGGGAAAAAAACTATGGCTACACCTTC.

V usage is TRBV5-4 and J usage is TRBJ2-3; 12 bases match TRBD2. V lost 4 bases, J lost 4 bases, and 7 bases stayed unmatched. The CDR3 spans 16 residues. From germline, CDR1 is SGHNT and CDR2 YYREEE (reference sequence). In nucleotides, the CDR3 is TGTGCCAGCAGCAGCCTAGCGGGGGGGCCCGCAGATACGCAGTATTTT. Amino acid sequence: CASSSLAGGPADTQYF. Variable domain in full (rest from reference TRBV5-4 and TRBJ2-3): ETGVTQSPTHLIKTRGQQVTLRCSSQSGHNTVSWYQQALGQGPQFIFQYYREEENGRGNFPPRFSGLQFPNYSSELNVNALELDDSALYLCASSSLAGGPADTQYFGPGTRLTVL.

The chain recombines TRBV2 with TRBJ1-1, with 9 bases matching TRBD1. V shed 7 bases, J shed 0 bases, and the junction held 3 bases outside the gene matches. This CDR3 has 14 amino acids. Germline V gives CDR1 SNHLY, CDR2 FYNNEI. CDR3 sequence: CASTGTGMNTEAFF. CDR3 nucleotide sequence: TGTGCCAGCACTGGGACAGGGATGAACACTGAAGCTTTCTTT.

This rearrangement joins TRBV5-6 to TRBJ2-5; tentative D call: TRBD2 (6 bases). Trimming pared 0 bases from V and 4 bases from J, leaving 19 bases between. From germline, CDR1 is SGHDT and CDR2 YYEEEE. The CDR3 length is 17 residues. CDR3 in amino acids: CASSLDPWREIGETQYF. CDR3 nucleotides: TGTGCCAGCAGCTTGGATCCCTGGCGGGAAATCGGAGAGACCCAGTACTTC.